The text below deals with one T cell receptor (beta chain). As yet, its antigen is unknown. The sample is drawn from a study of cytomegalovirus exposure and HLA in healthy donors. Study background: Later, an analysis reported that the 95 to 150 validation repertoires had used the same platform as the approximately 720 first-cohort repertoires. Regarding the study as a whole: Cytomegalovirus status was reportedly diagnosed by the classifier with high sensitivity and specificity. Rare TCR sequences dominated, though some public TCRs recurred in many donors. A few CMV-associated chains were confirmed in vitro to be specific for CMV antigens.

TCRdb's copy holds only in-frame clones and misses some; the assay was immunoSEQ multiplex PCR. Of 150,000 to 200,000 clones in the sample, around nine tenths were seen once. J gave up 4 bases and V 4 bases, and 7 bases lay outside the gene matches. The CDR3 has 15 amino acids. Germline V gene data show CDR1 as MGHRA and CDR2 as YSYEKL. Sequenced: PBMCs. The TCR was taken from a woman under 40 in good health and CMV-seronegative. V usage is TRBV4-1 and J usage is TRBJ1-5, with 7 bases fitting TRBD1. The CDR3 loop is CASSPGDSKNQPQHF. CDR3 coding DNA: TGCGCCAGCAGCCCCGGGGACAGCAAAAATCAGCCCCAGCATTTT.